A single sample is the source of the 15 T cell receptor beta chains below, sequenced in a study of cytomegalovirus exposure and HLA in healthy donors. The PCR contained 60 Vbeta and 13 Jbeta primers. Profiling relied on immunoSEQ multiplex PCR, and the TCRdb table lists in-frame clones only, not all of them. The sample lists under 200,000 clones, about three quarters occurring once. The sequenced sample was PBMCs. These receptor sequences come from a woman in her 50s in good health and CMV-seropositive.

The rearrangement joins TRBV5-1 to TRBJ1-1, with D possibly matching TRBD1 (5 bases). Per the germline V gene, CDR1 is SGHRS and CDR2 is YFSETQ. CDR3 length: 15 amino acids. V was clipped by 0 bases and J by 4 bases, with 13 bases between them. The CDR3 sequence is CASSLVFGGSTEAFF. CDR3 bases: TGCGCCAGCAGCTTGGTCTTCGGGGGGAGCACTGAAGCTTTCTTT.

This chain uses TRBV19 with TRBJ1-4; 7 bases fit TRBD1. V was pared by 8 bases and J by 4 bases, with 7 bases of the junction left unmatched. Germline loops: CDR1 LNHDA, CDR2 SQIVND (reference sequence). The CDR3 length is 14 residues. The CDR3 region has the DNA TGTGCCAGTCGAGAGGGGGCGCTTAATGAAAAACTGTTTTTT. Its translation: CASREGALNEKLFF.

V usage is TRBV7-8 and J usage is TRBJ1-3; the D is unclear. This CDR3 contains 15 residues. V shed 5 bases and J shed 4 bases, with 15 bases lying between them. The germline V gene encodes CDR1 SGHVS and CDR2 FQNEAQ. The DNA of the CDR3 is TGTGCCAGCAGCCTGACGGAACAGTTAGGAAACACCATATATTTT. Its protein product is CASSLTEQLGNTIYF.

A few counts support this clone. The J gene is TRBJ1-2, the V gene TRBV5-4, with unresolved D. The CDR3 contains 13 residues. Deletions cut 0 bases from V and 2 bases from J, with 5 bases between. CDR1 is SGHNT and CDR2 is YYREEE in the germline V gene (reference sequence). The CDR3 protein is CASSLARNYGYTF. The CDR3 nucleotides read TGTGCCAGCAGCTTGGCCAGGAACTATGGCTACACCTTC.

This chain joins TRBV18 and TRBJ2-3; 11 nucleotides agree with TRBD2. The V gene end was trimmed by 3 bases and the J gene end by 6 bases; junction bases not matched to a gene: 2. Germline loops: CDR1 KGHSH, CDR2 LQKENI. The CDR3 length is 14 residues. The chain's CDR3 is CASSPTSGEDTQYF. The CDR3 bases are TGTGCCAGCTCACCGACTAGCGGGGAGGATACGCAGTATTTT. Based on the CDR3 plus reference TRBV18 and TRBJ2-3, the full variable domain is NAGVMQNPRHLVRRRGQEARLRCSPMKGHSHVYWYRQLPEEGLKFMVYLQKENIIDESGMPKERFSAEFPKEGPSILRIQQVVRGDSAAYFCASSPTSGEDTQYFGPGTRLTVL.

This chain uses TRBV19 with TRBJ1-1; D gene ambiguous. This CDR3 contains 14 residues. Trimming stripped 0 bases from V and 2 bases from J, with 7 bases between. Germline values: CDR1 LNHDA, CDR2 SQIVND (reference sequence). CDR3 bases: TGTGCCAGTAGTATAGAGCGAAAAAACACTGAAGCTTTCTTT. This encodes CASSIERKNTEAFF.

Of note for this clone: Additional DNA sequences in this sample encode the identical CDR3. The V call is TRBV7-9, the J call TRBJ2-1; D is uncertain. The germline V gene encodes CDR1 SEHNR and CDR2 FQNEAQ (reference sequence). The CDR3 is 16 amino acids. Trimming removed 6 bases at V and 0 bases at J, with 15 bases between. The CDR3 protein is CASSLSVSSSYNEQFF. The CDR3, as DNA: TGTGCCAGCAGTCTATCCGTTAGCAGCTCCTACAATGAGCAGTTCTTC. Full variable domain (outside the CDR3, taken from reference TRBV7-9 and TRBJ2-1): DTGVSQNPRHKITKRGQNVTFRCDPISEHNRLYWYRQTLGQGPEFLTYFQNEAQLEKSRLLSDRFSAERPKGSFSTLEIQRTEQGDSAMYLCASSLSVSSSYNEQFFGPGTRLTVL.

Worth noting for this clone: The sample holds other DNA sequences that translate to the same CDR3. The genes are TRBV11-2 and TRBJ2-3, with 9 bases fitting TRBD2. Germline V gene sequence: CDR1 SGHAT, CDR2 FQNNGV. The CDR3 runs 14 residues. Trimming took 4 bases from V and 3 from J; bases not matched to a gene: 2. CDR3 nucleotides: TGTGCCAGCAGCTCGGGACTAGCAACAGATACGCAGTATTTT. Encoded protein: CASSSGLATDTQYF.

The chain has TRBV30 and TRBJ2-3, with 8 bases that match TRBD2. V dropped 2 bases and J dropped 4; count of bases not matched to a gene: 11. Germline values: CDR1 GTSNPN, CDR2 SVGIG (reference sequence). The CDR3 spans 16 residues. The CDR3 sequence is CAWSSPPGRGADTQYF. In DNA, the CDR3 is TGTGCCTGGAGTTCCCCCCCCGGGAGGGGTGCAGATACGCAGTATTTT.

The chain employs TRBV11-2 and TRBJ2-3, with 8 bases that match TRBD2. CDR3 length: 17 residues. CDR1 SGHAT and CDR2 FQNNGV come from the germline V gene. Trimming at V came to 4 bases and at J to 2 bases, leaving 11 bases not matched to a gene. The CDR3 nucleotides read TGTGCCAGCAGCTCCGGGGGGCGGGGGGTCGTCACAGATACGCAGTATTTT. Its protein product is CASSSGGRGVVTDTQYF.

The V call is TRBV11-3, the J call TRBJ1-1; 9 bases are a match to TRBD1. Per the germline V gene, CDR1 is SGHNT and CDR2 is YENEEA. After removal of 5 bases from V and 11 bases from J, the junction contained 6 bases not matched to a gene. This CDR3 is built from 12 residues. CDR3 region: CASSPGQGAAFF. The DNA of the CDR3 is TGTGCCAGCAGCCCGGGACAGGGTGCGGCTTTCTTT.

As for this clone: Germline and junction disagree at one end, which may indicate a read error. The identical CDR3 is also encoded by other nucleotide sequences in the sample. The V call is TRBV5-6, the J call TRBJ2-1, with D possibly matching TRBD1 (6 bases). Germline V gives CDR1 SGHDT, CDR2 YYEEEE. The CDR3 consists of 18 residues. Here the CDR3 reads CASSLGTFGTRRYNEQFF. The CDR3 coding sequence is TGCGCCAGCAGCTTGGGGACGTTTGGGACACGGCGCTACAATGAGCAGTTCTTC.

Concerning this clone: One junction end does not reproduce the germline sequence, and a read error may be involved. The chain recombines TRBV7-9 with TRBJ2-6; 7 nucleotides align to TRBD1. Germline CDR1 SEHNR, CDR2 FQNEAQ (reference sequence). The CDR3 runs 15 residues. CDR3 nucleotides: TGTGCCAGCAGCTCAGACAGGGCTGGGGCCAACGGCCTGACTTTC. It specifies CASSSDRAGANGLTF.

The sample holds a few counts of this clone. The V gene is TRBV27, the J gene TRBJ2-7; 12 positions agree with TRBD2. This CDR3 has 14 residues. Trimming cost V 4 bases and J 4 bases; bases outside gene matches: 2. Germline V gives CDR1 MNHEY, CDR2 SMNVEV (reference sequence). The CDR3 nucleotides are TGTGCCAGCAGTTCCACTAGCGGGGGGTACGAGCAGTACTTC. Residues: CASSSTSGGYEQYF.

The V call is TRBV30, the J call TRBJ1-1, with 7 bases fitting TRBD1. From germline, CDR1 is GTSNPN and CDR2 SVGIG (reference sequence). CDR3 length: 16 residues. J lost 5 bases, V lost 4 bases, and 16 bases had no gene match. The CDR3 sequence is CAWKKGTVRRGTEAFF. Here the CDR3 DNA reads TGTGCCTGGAAGAAAGGGACAGTCCGGAGAGGGACTGAAGCTTTCTTT.